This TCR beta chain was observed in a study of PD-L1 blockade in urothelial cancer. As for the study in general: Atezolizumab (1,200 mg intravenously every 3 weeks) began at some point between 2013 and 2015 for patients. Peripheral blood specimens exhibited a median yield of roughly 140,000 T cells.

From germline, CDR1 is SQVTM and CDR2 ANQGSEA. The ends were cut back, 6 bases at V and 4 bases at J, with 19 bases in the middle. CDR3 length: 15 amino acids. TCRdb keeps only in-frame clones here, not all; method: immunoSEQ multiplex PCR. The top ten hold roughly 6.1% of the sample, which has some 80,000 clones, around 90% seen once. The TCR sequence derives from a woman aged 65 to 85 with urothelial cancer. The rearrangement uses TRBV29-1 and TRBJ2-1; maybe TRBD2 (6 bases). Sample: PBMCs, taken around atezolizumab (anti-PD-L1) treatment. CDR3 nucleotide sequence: TGCAGCGTCTCATGGGGATCGGGGGAGTACAATGAGCAGTTCTTC. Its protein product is CSVSWGSGEYNEQFF.